These T cell receptor beta chains were read from a single sample in a study of T cells after posttransplantation cyclophosphamide. The data were produced by immunoSEQ multiplex PCR, yet TCRdb's version contains in-frame clones alone and is incomplete. The sample presents about 14,000 clones, none singletons. The material was PBMCs, obtained 950 to 1,200 days after allogeneic stem cell transplant with posttransplant cyclophosphamide. These receptors were taken from a female patient aged 40-50 years who received an allogeneic stem cell transplant from a related donor, was CMV-positive, and had no GVHD. Part of the T cells may come from the graft donor. CDR3s include the opening cysteine and the closing phenylalanine or tryptophan. The D gene is left open where the match is weak. For some rows the clone size is stated as once, few or many, or as a class when expanded; others skip it.

>many|-|TRBJ1-1|TRBV7-2
CASSRQGGNTEAFF
TGTGCCAGCAGCCGGCAGGGCGGAAACACTGAAGCTTTCTTT
>many|TRBD1|TRBJ2-1|TRBV27
CASTPGQVSSYNEQFF
TGTGCCAGCACCCCTGGACAGGTTAGCTCCTACAATGAGCAGTTCTTC
>many|TRBD2|TRBJ2-7|TRBV7-9
CASSPRLAGGQYF
TGTGCCAGCAGCCCTCGACTAGCGGGGGGACAGTACTTC
>many|-|TRBJ2-3|TRBV14
CASSQRDIVDTQYF
TGTGCCAGCAGCCAACGGGATATAGTAGATACGCAGTATTTT
>many|-|TRBJ2-5|TRBV7-9
CASSRGSPYGETQYF
TGTGCCAGCAGCCGGGGGAGTCCCTATGGGGAGACCCAGTACTTC
>many|-|TRBJ1-1|TRBV7-6
CASSLVQGANTEAFF
TGTGCCAGCAGCTTAGTCCAAGGGGCAAACACTGAAGCTTTCTTT
>many|TRBD1|TRBJ2-7|TRBV19
CASSGRGSGTGAYEQYF
TGTGCCAGTAGTGGGCGGGGTTCCGGGACAGGGGCGTACGAGCAGTACTTC
>many|-|TRBJ2-6|TRBV6-4
CASSDTSGSGANVLTF
TGTGCCAGCAGTGACACTTCAGGGTCTGGGGCCAACGTCCTGACTTTC
>many|TRBD2|TRBJ2-5|TRBV7-6
CASSSSSGGTPRETQYF
TGTGCCAGCAGCTCTTCTAGCGGGGGGACCCCTCGAGAGACCCAGTACTTC
>many|-|TRBJ1-5|TRBV4-2
CASSQLWGENQPQHF
TGTGCCAGCAGCCAACTCTGGGGAGAAAATCAGCCCCAGCATTTT
>many|-|TRBJ2-3|TRBV4-1
CASSHRDKEAPDTQYF
TGCGCCAGCAGCCACCGGGACAAAGAGGCGCCGGATACGCAGTATTTT
>-|TRBD2|TRBJ2-3|TRBV18
CASSPGLAGGTRSTDTQYF
TGTGCCAGCTCACCCGGACTAGCGGGGGGGACTCGAAGCACAGATACGCAGTATTTT
>many|-|TRBJ1-3|TRBV9
CASSAFSGNTIYF
TGTGCCAGCAGCGCGTTCTCTGGAAACACCATATATTTT
>many|-|TRBJ2-1|TRBV5-1
CASSLVPPDNEQFF
TGCGCCAGCAGCTTGGTACCTCCGGACAATGAGCAGTTCTTC
>many|-|TRBJ1-6|TRBV28
CASRATGENSPLHF
TGTGCCAGCAGAGCGACAGGAGAGAATTCACCCCTCCACTTT
>many|TRBD1|TRBJ1-5|TRBV28
CASSLRRQGFRNQPQHF
TGTGCCAGCAGTTTACGAAGACAGGGGTTTAGGAATCAGCCCCAGCATTTT
>many|TRBD1|TRBJ2-7|TRBV7-6
CASSLEVTGRVEQYF
TGTGCCAGCAGCTTAGAAGTGACAGGGCGTGTCGAGCAGTACTTC
>few|-|TRBJ2-7|TRBV7-9
CASSFQALSYEQYF
TGTGCCAGCAGCTTCCAAGCCCTCTCCTACGAGCAGTACTTC
>few|-|TRBJ2-7|TRBV9
CASSFKQGTAYEQYF
TGTGCCAGCAGTTTCAAGCAGGGGACGGCCTACGAGCAGTACTTC
>many|TRBD1|TRBJ2-3|TRBV7-9
CASSLIRGRDLDTQYF
TGTGCCAGCAGCTTAATCAGGGGGCGCGACTTAGATACGCAGTATTTT
>hyperexpanded|-|TRBJ2-7|TRBV2
CASSEAHTGINYEQYF
TGTGCCAGCAGTGAAGCGCACACGGGGATAAACTACGAGCAGTACTTC
>-|TRBD2|TRBJ2-3|TRBV7-8
CASSSTSSPTDTQYF
TGTGCCAGCAGCTCGACTAGCTCCCCCACAGATACGCAGTATTTT
>-|TRBD1|TRBJ2-5|TRBV2
CASSSDRGQETQYF
TGTGCCAGCAGTTCCGACAGGGGCCAAGAGACCCAGTACTTC
>-|-|TRBJ2-7|TRBV9
CAFFFKQGTAYEQYF
TGTGCCTTTTTTTTCAAGCAGGGGACGGCATACGAGCAGTACTTC
>-|-|TRBJ2-5|TRBV4-1
CASSQVRQGSETQYF
TGCGCCAGCAGCCAAGTGCGGCAGGGGAGCGAGACCCAGTACTTC
>many|-|TRBJ1-5|TRBV10-1
CASSETIIAQHF
TGCGCCAGCAGTGAGACGATAATAGCGCAGCATTTT
>-|TRBD1|TRBJ1-1|TRBV6-5
CASRGGQGLSTEAFF
TGTGCCAGCAGGGGAGGACAGGGCTTGTCCACTGAAGCTTTCTTT
>many|-|TRBJ2-5|TRBV12-5
CASGPNLGTPQETQYF
TGTGCTAGTGGTCCAAACCTCGGGACACCCCAAGAGACCCAGTACTTC
>many|-|TRBJ1-1|TRBV6-5
CASSLGRVYTEAFF
TGTGCCAGCAGTCTCGGGAGGGTTTACACTGAAGCTTTCTTT
>many|TRBD1|TRBJ1-2|TRBV18
CASSPNEGAANYGYTF
TGTGCCAGCTCACCAAACGAGGGGGCCGCTAACTATGGCTACACCTTC
>many|TRBD1|TRBJ1-6|TRBV7-9
CASRPTGFNSPLHF
TGTGCCAGCAGACCGACAGGGTTTAATTCACCCCTCCACTTT